This entry concerns a single T cell receptor beta chain. The sample belongs to a study of blood T cell repertoires in COVID-19. V was trimmed by 0 bases and J by 3 bases, leaving 11 bases between them. The CDR3 has 15 amino acids. Germline-derived CDR1 and CDR2 are MNHEY and SVGAGI. Clones were read by immunoSEQ multiplex PCR, and TCRdb kept only the in-frame ones, dropping some. The sample has 45,000 to 60,000 clones; approximately 80% are singletons. The sequencing input was peripheral blood. The J gene is TRBJ2-5, the V gene TRBV6-5, with a tentative D call TRBD2 (5 bases). The clonotype originates from a woman of 80 years or more with acute or convalescent COVID-19. The DNA of the CDR3 is TGTGCCAGCAGTTACTCGTTTTCCGGGGAAGAGACCCAGTACTTC. It yields the protein CASSYSFSGEETQYF.